Included here is one T cell receptor (beta chain) sequence, with context. The data stem from a study of Ad26.COV2.S vaccination and SARS-CoV-2 variants. V lost 6 bases to trimming and J lost 0 bases, with 9 bases between them. This CDR3 contains 13 residues. From germline, CDR1 is MNHEY and CDR2 SVGAGI. The treatment denotes: about 20 received Ad26.COV2.S at low or high dose, single or two shots; roughly five received placebo; per-sample allocation not given. After the first vaccine or placebo injection, samples were drawn on day 63. Produced via immunoSEQ multiplex PCR; TCRdb's table is partial and in-frame only. This sample yields more than 300,000 clones, of which around 81% are seen a single time; 2% to 2.5% belongs to the top ten.

The V call is TRBV6-5, the J call TRBJ2-7; D not certain. This sequence originates from a person between 18 and 60 years old who received the Ad26.COV2.S COVID-19 vaccine or a placebo. The source was peripheral blood, collected in a trial of Ad26.COV2.S vaccine versus placebo. The CDR3 coding sequence is TGTGCCAGCAGGCTACAAGTCTCCTACGAGCAGTACTTC. It codes for CASRLQVSYEQYF.